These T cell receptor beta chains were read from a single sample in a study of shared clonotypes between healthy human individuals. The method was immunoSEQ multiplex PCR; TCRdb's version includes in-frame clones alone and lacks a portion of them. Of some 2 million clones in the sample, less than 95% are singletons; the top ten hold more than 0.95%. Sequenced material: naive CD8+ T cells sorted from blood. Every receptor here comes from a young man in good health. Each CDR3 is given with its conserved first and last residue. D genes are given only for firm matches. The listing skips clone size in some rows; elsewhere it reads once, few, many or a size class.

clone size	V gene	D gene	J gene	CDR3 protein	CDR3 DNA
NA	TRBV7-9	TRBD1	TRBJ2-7	CASSFQGAQNEQYF	TGTGCCAGCAGCTTCCAGGGGGCGCAAAACGAGCAGTACTTC
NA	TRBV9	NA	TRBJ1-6	CASSVGEGESPLHF	TGTGCCAGCAGCGTAGGGGAGGGAGAGTCACCCCTCCACTTT
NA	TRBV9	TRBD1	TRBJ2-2	CASSVGTVTNTGELFF	TGTGCCAGCAGCGTCGGGACAGTGACGAACACCGGGGAGCTGTTTTTT
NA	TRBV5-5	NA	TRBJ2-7	CASSLDLDYEQYF	TGTGCCAGCAGCTTGGATTTGGACTACGAGCAGTACTTC
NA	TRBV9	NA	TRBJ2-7	CASSVAARDEQYF	TGTGCCAGCAGCGTAGCTGCCCGGGACGAGCAGTACTTC
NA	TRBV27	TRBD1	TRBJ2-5	CASSRQGQEETQYF	TGTGCCAGCAGTAGACAGGGACAGGAAGAGACCCAGTACTTC
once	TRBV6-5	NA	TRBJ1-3	CASNWGSDSGNTIYF	TGTGCCAGCAACTGGGGATCAGACTCTGGAAACACCATATATTTT
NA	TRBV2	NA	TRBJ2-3	CASNVGVDSSDTQYF	TGTGCCAGCAATGTTGGGGTGGACTCATCAGATACGCAGTATTTT
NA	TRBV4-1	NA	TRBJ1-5	CASSSTVTQGQPQHF	TGCGCCAGCAGCTCGACAGTCACACAGGGACAGCCCCAGCATTTT
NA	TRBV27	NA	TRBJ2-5	CASRGRGAFEETQYF	TGTGCCAGCAGGGGCAGGGGCGCCTTTGAAGAGACCCAGTACTTC
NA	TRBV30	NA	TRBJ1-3	CAWRSPGNTIYF	TGTGCCTGGAGATCGCCTGGAAACACCATATATTTT
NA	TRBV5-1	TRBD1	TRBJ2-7	CASSSWQGDSYEQYF	TGCGCCAGCAGCTCCTGGCAGGGGGACTCCTACGAGCAGTACTTC
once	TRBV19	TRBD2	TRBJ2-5	CASSIGTSGRETQYF	TGTGCCAGTAGTATCGGCACTAGCGGGAGAGAGACCCAGTACTTC
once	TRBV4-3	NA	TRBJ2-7	CASSQERTISYEQYF	TGCGCCAGCAGCCAAGAGAGGACCATCTCCTACGAGCAGTACTTC
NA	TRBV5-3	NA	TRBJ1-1	CARSRAPTGGEAFF	TGTGCCAGAAGCCGAGCGCCCACAGGAGGGGAAGCTTTCTTT
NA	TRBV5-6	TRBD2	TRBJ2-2	CASSSGLAGNTGELFF	TGTGCCAGCAGCTCTGGACTAGCGGGGAACACCGGGGAGCTGTTTTTT
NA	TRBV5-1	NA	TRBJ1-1	CASSLAEGGITEAFF	TGCGCCAGCAGCTTGGCCGAGGGAGGAATCACTGAAGCTTTCTTT
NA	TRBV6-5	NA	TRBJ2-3	CASSFTTRGDKDTQYF	TGTGCCAGCAGTTTTACGACAAGGGGTGACAAGGATACGCAGTATTTT
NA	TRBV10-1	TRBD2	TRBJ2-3	CASSESRDYTDTQYF	TGCGCCAGCAGTGAGAGTCGGGACTACACAGATACGCAGTATTTT
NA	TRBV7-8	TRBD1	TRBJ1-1	CASSYLQGALRVEAFF	TGTGCCAGCAGCTACCTACAGGGGGCGTTGAGGGTTGAAGCTTTCTTT
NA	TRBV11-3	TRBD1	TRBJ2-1	CASSLGTGNYNEQFF	TGTGCCAGCAGCTTAGGGACAGGGAACTACAATGAGCAGTTCTTC
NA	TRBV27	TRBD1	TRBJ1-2	CASSSQGVSGYTF	TGTGCCAGCAGTTCACAGGGGGTTTCTGGCTACACCTTC
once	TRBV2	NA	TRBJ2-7	CASSEVEGFSYEQYF	TGTGCCAGCAGTGAAGTAGAGGGGTTCTCCTACGAGCAGTACTTC
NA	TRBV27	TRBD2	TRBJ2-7	CASSPLAGSVQYF	TGTGCCAGCAGTCCATTAGCGGGATCGGTGCAGTACTTC
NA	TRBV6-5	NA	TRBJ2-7	CASSPRIHLDEQYF	TGTGCCAGCAGTCCTCGGATTCACCTGGACGAGCAGTACTTC
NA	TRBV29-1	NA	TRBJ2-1	CSVPQGLNEQFF	TGCAGCGTTCCACAGGGTTTAAATGAGCAGTTCTTC
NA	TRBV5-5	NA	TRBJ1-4	CASSQQGATNEKLFF	TGTGCCAGCAGCCAACAGGGTGCAACTAATGAAAAACTGTTTTTT
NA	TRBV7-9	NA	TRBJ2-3	CASSEDSTDTQYF	TGTGCCAGCAGCGAGGACAGTACAGATACGCAGTATTTT
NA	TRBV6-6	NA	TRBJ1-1	CASSDYAGSEAFF	TGTGCCAGCAGCGACTACGCAGGGTCTGAAGCTTTCTTT
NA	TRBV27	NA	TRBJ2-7	CASSSARPYEQYF	TGTGCCAGCAGTTCGGCGCGACCGTACGAGCAGTACTTC
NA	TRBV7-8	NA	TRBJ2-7	CASSLGLVYEQYF	TGTGCCAGCAGCTTAGGGTTAGTCTACGAGCAGTACTTC
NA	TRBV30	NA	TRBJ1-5	CAWSWDIAQPQHF	TGTGCCTGGAGTTGGGACATCGCTCAGCCCCAGCATTTT
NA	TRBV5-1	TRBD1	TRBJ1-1	CASSKGTDFNTEAFF	TGCGCCAGCAGCAAAGGGACAGACTTTAACACTGAAGCTTTCTTT
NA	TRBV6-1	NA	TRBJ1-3	CASSEVVFSGNTIYF	TGTGCCAGCAGTGAGGTAGTCTTCTCTGGAAACACCATATATTTT
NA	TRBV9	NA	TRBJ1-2	CASSPQDNPRGYTF	TGTGCCAGCAGCCCCCAGGACAACCCGCGTGGCTACACCTTC
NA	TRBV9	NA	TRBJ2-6	CASMGGSSGANVLTF	TGTGCCAGCATGGGCGGCAGCTCTGGGGCCAACGTCCTGACTTTC
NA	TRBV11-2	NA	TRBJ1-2	CASSSGTANYGYTF	TGTGCCAGCAGCTCAGGGACGGCTAACTATGGCTACACCTTC
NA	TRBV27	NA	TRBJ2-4	CASSPNGRGENIQYF	TGTGCCAGCAGCCCCAACGGTAGGGGGGAAAACATTCAGTACTTC
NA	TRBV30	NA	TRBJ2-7	CAGDIGNYEQYF	TGTGCTGGAGACATAGGGAACTACGAGCAGTACTTC
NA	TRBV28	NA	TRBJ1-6	CATQILGPPSSYNSPLHF	TGTGCCACCCAAATCCTTGGGCCGCCGAGCTCCTATAATTCACCCCTCCACTTT
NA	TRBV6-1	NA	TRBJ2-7	CASSDGLEGIYEQYF	TGTGCCAGCAGTGACGGACTGGAGGGGATCTACGAGCAGTACTTC
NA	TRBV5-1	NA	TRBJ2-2	CASSSWTGELFF	TGCGCCAGCAGCTCGTGGACCGGGGAGCTGTTTTTT
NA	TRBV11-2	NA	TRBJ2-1	CASSLDGLVGGYEQFF	TGTGCCAGCAGCTTAGATGGGCTAGTAGGGGGTTATGAGCAGTTCTTC
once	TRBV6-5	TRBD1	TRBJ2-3	CASSSGGSTDTQYF	TGTGCCAGCAGTTCAGGGGGTAGCACAGATACGCAGTATTTT
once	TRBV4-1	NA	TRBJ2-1	CASSQDRGGEQFF	TGCGCCAGCAGCCAAGATCGGGGTGGTGAGCAGTTCTTC
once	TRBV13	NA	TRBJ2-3	CASSLEAGDTQYF	TGTGCCAGCAGCTTAGAGGCGGGAGATACGCAGTATTTT
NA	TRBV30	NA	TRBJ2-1	CAWEAEGEQFF	TGTGCCTGGGAAGCGGAAGGGGAGCAGTTCTTC
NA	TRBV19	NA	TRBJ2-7	CASSPDAPGVYEQYF	TGTGCCAGTAGCCCGGACGCACCGGGGGTCTACGAGCAGTACTTC
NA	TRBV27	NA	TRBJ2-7	CASSLGPLYEQYF	TGTGCCAGCAGTTTGGGTCCCCTGTACGAGCAGTACTTC
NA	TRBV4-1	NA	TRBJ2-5	CASSQGAEETQYF	TGCGCCAGCAGCCAAGGGGCGGAAGAGACCCAGTACTTC
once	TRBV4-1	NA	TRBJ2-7	CASSQGHEYYEQYF	TGCGCCAGCAGCCAAGGACACGAGTACTACGAGCAGTACTTC
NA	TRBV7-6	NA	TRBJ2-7	CASSSPDSAYEQYF	TGTGCCAGCAGTTCCCCGGACTCGGCCTACGAGCAGTACTTC
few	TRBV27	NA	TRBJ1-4	CASSFWGGEKLFF	TGTGCCAGCAGTTTCTGGGGAGGGGAAAAACTGTTTTTT